Listed here are 5 T cell receptor beta chains from one sample, sequenced in a study of T cell responses to AZD1222 COVID-19 vaccine. Repertoires were generated with immunoSEQ multiplex PCR, while TCRdb's copy carries only in-frame clones and drops some. The table records about 100,000 clones, 91% of them present only once. Specimen: peripheral blood, collected 28 days after the second AZD1222 dose. The receptors originated from an adult who received the AZD1222 COVID-19 vaccine.

The gene calls are TRBV21-1 and TRBJ2-1; the table gives TRBD2 as D, unverified against the DNA. TRBV21-1 is deemed a pseudogene. The CDR3 runs to 16 residues. CDR3 protein: CASSRGLAEVYNEQFF. For the CDR3, the DNA is TGTGCCAGCAGCCGGGGACTAGCGGAAGTTTACAATGAGCAGTTCTTC.

The chain joins TRBV3-1 (or the pseudogene TRBV3-2) to TRBJ2-1; 10 bases match TRBD2. The V gene end was trimmed by 5 bases and the J gene end by 11 bases; junction bases not matched to a gene: 12. The germline gives CDR1 LGHDT, CDR2 YNNKEL (reference sequence). This CDR3 comprises 15 residues. CDR3 sequence (DNA): TGTGCCAGCAGCTCTAATCCGGGACTAGCGATAAAGCAGTTCTTC. Protein sequence: CASSSNPGLAIKQFF.

The rearrangement joins TRBV12-5 to TRBJ2-7, with D possibly TRBD1 on 5 matching bases. In germline, CDR1 is LGHNT, CDR2 FRNRAP. V gave up 4 bases and J gave up 2 bases, with 24 bases separating them. CDR3 size: 18 residues. As DNA, the CDR3 is TGTGCTAGTGGTTCCCGACAGATAGGACCTCACCGTGCCTACGAGCAGTACTTC. Amino acids: CASGSRQIGPHRAYEQYF.

V usage is TRBV28 and J usage is TRBJ1-4; D might be TRBD1 (5 bases). The length of the CDR3 is 14 residues. Between the trimmed V and J ends, which lost 11 bases and 0 bases, there was a span of 13 bases. Per germline, CDR1 MDHEN and CDR2 SYDVKM. CDR3 in DNA: TGTGCCGCCAAAACAGGCGCAACTAATGAAAAACTGTTTTTT. As protein: CAAKTGATNEKLFF.

The chain combines TRBV5-1 with TRBJ1-1, with 7 bases aligning to TRBD1. The V segment lost 0 bases and the J segment 10 bases; nucleotides outside the gene matches: 12. The germline CDR1 and CDR2 sequences are SGHRS and YFSETQ. This CDR3 has 15 amino acids. CDR3 sequence: CASSLGTGRTLRAFF. The CDR3, as DNA: TGCGCCAGCAGCTTGGGGACAGGCCGAACACTGAGAGCTTTCTTT. The entire variable domain, with the rest obtained from reference TRBV5-1 and TRBJ1-1, is as follows: KAGVTQTPRYLIKTRGQQVTLSCSPISGHRSVSWYQQTPGQGLQFLFEYFSETQRNKGNFPGRFSGRQFSNSRSEMNVSTLELGDSALYLCASSLGTGRTLRAFFGQGTRLTVV.